Listed here are 28 T cell receptor beta chains from one sample, sequenced in a study of blood T cell repertoires in COVID-19. Method: immunoSEQ multiplex PCR; TCRdb's copy keeps in-frame clones and lacks some. The sample yields about 300,000 clones, around 89% seen once. Sample: peripheral blood. These receptors all come from a man in his forties with acute or convalescent COVID-19.

V gene TRBV6-6 combines with J gene TRBJ1-2; D not resolved. There are 15 residues in the CDR3. CDR1 is MNHNY and CDR2 is SVGAGI in the germline V gene (reference sequence). Trimming removed 2 bases from V and 3 bases from J, with 13 bases in between. For the CDR3, the DNA is TGTGCCAGCAGTTACGGAGCACCTGGCGACTATGGCTACACCTTC. It encodes CASSYGAPGDYGYTF.

V usage is TRBV19 and J usage is TRBJ2-1; TRBD2 matches 7 bases. Germline lookup yields CDR1 LNHDA and CDR2 SQIVND (reference sequence). Trimming removed 4 bases from V and 1 base from J; junction bases left unmatched: 4. The CDR3 is 15 residues long. The CDR3 loop is CASSTPGGSYNEQFF. CDR3 coding DNA: TGTGCCAGTAGTACCCCGGGGGGATCCTACAATGAGCAGTTCTTC.

The genes are TRBV18 and TRBJ2-5, with TRBD2 identical over 10 bases. The CDR3 loop spans 15 amino acids. Germline V CDR1 and CDR2: KGHSH, LQKENI. With V trimmed by 1 base and J by 5 bases, 4 bases remained unmatched. The CDR3 region is CASSPLLAGEETQYF. CDR3 DNA: TGTGCCAGCTCACCACTTCTAGCGGGGGAGGAGACCCAGTACTTC.

The rearrangement links TRBV5-6 to TRBJ2-1; 9 bases are a match to TRBD1. The CDR3 sequence is 16 residues long. Germline V lookup: CDR1 SGHDT, CDR2 YYEEEE. V was clipped by 3 bases and J by 4 bases; unmatched bases: 8. Here the CDR3 reads CASSSLGQGLYNEQFF. DNA for the CDR3: TGTGCCAGCAGCTCCCTGGGACAGGGCCTTTACAATGAGCAGTTCTTC.

The chain couples TRBV15 to TRBJ1-5, with a possible D match to TRBD1 (6 bases). Germline V lookup: CDR1 LNHNV, CDR2 YYDKDF (reference sequence). The CDR3 extends over 18 amino acids. V lost 4 bases to trimming and J lost 4 bases, with 23 bases between them. The CDR3 DNA reads TGTGCCACCAGCACAACCCGGGGGGCCGACGGTCTTAATCAGCCCCAGCATTTT. This sequence encodes CATSTTRGADGLNQPQHF.

This clone was found a few times. This chain uses TRBV6-4 with TRBJ1-1, with TRBD1 matching over 7 bases. V trimming: 2 bases; J trimming: 3 bases; junction bases outside the gene matches: 9. Germline CDR1 reads MRHNA; CDR2 reads SNTAGT. The CDR3 covers 16 residues. CDR3 loop: CASSDGANRGYTEAFF. DNA of the CDR3: TGTGCCAGCAGTGACGGGGCGAACAGGGGATACACTGAAGCTTTCTTT.

The V call is TRBV5-6, the J call TRBJ1-2; D is possibly TRBD1 (5 bases). Trimming removed 0 bases at V and 5 bases at J, with 14 bases between. The CDR3 runs to 15 residues. Germline CDR1 reads SGHDT; CDR2 reads YYEEEE. CDR3 nucleotide sequence: TGTGCCAGCAGCTTGGTTACCGGGACTGGGTATGGCTACACCTTC. It is translated as CASSLVTGTGYGYTF. Together with reference TRBV5-6 and TRBJ1-2, the CDR3 gives the full variable domain: DAGVTQSPTHLIKTRGQQVTLRCSPKSGHDTVSWYQQALGQGPQFIFQYYEEEERQRGNFPDRFSGHQFPNYSSELNVNALLLGDSALYLCASSLVTGTGYGYTFGSGTRLTVV.

This clone was found a few times. This chain links TRBV3-1 (or the pseudogene TRBV3-2) with TRBJ1-2; the match to TRBD1 covers 7 bases. Germline CDR1 LGHDT, CDR2 YNNKEL (reference sequence). The CDR3 has 14 amino acids. V lost 4 bases and J lost 5; bases outside the gene matches: 7. The CDR3 DNA follows: TGTGCCAGCAGCCGTGGGACAGACGTTTATGGCTACACCTTC. The encoded protein is CASSRGTDVYGYTF.

The chain joins TRBV20-1 to TRBJ2-7, with TRBD1 as a possible D gene (6 bases). The CDR3 is 11 amino acids. Germline values: CDR1 DFQATT, CDR2 SNEGSKA (reference sequence). Trimming took off 6 bases at V and 7 bases at J, with 13 bases between the two ends. CDR3 DNA sequence: TGCAGTGCCCGGACAGTTTGGGAGCAGTACTTC. Encoded protein: CSARTVWEQYF.

V and J are TRBV5-1 and TRBJ2-2; TRBD1 agrees at 7 bases. This CDR3 has 16 amino acids. Trimming took 5 bases from V and 4 from J; bases not matched to a gene: 11. Germline V gene sequence: CDR1 SGHRS, CDR2 YFSETQ. The CDR3 here is CASSYVPGQSTGELFF. The CDR3 nucleotides read TGCGCCAGCAGTTATGTGCCGGGACAGAGCACCGGGGAGCTGTTTTTT.

This clone was counted a single time. This sequence joins TRBV24-1 and TRBJ2-2; 8 bases agree with TRBD1. V lost 1 base, J lost 4 bases, and 4 bases stayed unmatched. Germline lookup yields CDR1 KGHDR and CDR2 SFDVKD. The CDR3 loop spans 16 amino acids. The DNA for the CDR3 is TGTGCCACCAGTGATTTAGGAACAGGGGGCACCGGGGAGCTGTTTTTT. Its protein product is CATSDLGTGGTGELFF.

The chain recombines TRBV5-5 with TRBJ2-2; 8 bases are shared with TRBD2. CDR1 is SGHKS, CDR2 YYEKEE, per germline (reference sequence). The J segment lost 2 bases and the V segment lost 2 bases, leaving 11 bases of the junction unmatched. This CDR3 is built from 18 residues. The CDR3 is CASSFPTRGGTNTGELFF. CDR3 coding DNA: TGTGCCAGCAGCTTCCCAACTCGCGGGGGGACCAACACCGGGGAGCTGTTTTTT.

This clone appeared a single time. This sequence joins TRBV3-1 (or the pseudogene TRBV3-2) and TRBJ2-2; D is unclear. V lost 2 bases and J lost 4, with 5 bases in between. This CDR3 contains 13 residues. Germline values: CDR1 LGHDT, CDR2 YNNKEL (reference sequence). CDR3 protein: CASSQTSTGELFF. In DNA form, the CDR3 reads TGTGCCAGCAGCCAAACATCCACCGGGGAGCTGTTTTTT.

As for this clone: Other DNA variants within this sample encode the same CDR3. This chain links TRBV3-1 (or the pseudogene TRBV3-2) with TRBJ2-4; possible D gene TRBD1, 6 bases. The CDR3 sequence is 14 residues long. Germline CDR1 LGHDT, CDR2 YNNKEL (reference sequence). Trimming took off 1 base at V and 6 bases at J, with 10 bases between the two ends. CDR3 DNA: TGTGCCAGCAGCCAAGCAGGGGAAGGAAACATTCAGTACTTC. It codes for CASSQAGEGNIQYF.

The gene calls are TRBV5-1 and TRBJ1-2, with D perhaps matching TRBD1 (5 bases). Germline V CDR1 and CDR2: SGHRS, YFSETQ. Between the trimmed V and J ends, which lost 4 bases and 3 bases, there was a span of 13 bases. The CDR3 loop spans 14 amino acids. The DNA for the CDR3 is TGCGCCAGCAGCCGGTCGGGGGAAGACTATGGCTACACCTTC. This translates into CASSRSGEDYGYTF.

This sequence joins TRBV20-1 and TRBJ2-1; weak D call: TRBD1 (6 bases). The CDR3 runs 14 residues. Germline V gene data show CDR1 as DFQATT and CDR2 as SNEGSKA (reference sequence). With 3 bases removed from V and 0 bases from J, the gap between germline ends came to 9 bases. The CDR3 sequence is CSASQGLSYNEQFF. CDR3 DNA sequence: TGCAGTGCTAGTCAGGGGCTCTCCTACAATGAGCAGTTCTTC.

The chain carries TRBV29-1 and TRBJ2-1; 11 bases agree with TRBD2. CDR1 is SQVTM and CDR2 is ANQGSEA in the germline V gene. This CDR3 region has 20 residues. V shed 5 bases, J shed 0 bases, and the junction held 18 bases outside the gene matches. Here the CDR3 reads CSVSGFSWASGGSSYNEQFF. CDR3 in DNA: TGCAGCGTTAGCGGTTTTTCGTGGGCTAGCGGGGGGAGCTCCTACAATGAGCAGTTCTTC.

This rearrangement joins TRBV11-2 to TRBJ2-3; 7 nucleotides match TRBD2. Germline-derived CDR1 and CDR2 are SGHAT and FQNNGV. The V gene end was trimmed by 3 bases and the J gene end by 6 bases; junction bases not matched to a gene: 12. The CDR3 is 16 amino acids. The CDR3 sequence: CASSFGGLVGRDTQYF. The CDR3 DNA sequence: TGTGCCAGCAGCTTCGGAGGACTAGTGGGTAGGGATACGCAGTATTTT.

V gene TRBV30 combines with J gene TRBJ1-2; 7 nucleotides line up with TRBD1. The germline gives CDR1 GTSNPN, CDR2 SVGIG (reference sequence). This CDR3 contains 15 residues. V lost 2 bases, J lost 8 bases, and 14 bases stayed unmatched. The CDR3 DNA is TGTGCCTGGAGTTTCCCGGACAGGTTCTTTAGGGGCTACACCTTC. Translated: CAWSFPDRFFRGYTF.

The genes are TRBV7-9 and TRBJ1-6; D is unclear. V gave up 6 bases and J gave up 12 bases, with 6 bases separating them. The CDR3 totals 10 residues. Germline-derived CDR1 and CDR2 are SEHNR and FQNEAQ (reference sequence). The CDR3 protein is CASRRLPLHF. The CDR3 DNA reads TGTGCCAGCAGGCGCCTACCCCTCCACTTT.

In this sample, this clone turned up a few times. The chain carries TRBV19 and TRBJ1-5; a weak D match, TRBD1 (6 bases). Trimming removed 0 bases from V and 7 bases from J, with 10 bases in between. Germline CDR1 is LNHDA and CDR2 is SQIVND (reference sequence). CDR3 size: 14 residues. For the CDR3, the DNA is TGTGCCAGTAGTATAGATCACAGGGAGCAGCCCCAGCATTTT. This sequence encodes CASSIDHREQPQHF.

The chain combines TRBV5-8 with TRBJ2-1; 9 bases line up with TRBD2. Germline V gene data show CDR1 as SGHTS and CDR2 as YDEGEE. The CDR3 totals 20 residues. Germline trimming cut 4 bases from V and 5 bases from J; bases unmatched to any gene: 22. CDR3 sequence: CASSPWGLAKLPGTNNEQFF. The CDR3 DNA reads TGTGCCAGCAGCCCGTGGGGACTAGCTAAATTACCGGGCACCAACAATGAGCAGTTCTTC.

This clone has more than one count but fewer than ten. The rearrangement links TRBV15 to TRBJ2-2; a possible D gene is TRBD1 (6 bases). Trimming cost V 0 bases and J 4 bases, with 15 bases left between them. The germline V gene has CDR1 LNHNV and CDR2 YYDKDF (reference sequence). CDR3 length equals 17 residues. The CDR3 bases are TGTGCCACCAGCAGAGATGCAGGGGCGTTGGGCACCGGGGAGCTGTTTTTT. Amino acid sequence: CATSRDAGALGTGELFF.

This clone was detected a few times. The chain links TRBV5-1 to TRBJ1-2, with a weak D call TRBD1 (5 bases). The CDR3 spans 13 residues. Germline CDR1 SGHRS, CDR2 YFSETQ. The V end lost 4 bases, the J end lost 4 bases, and 11 bases lay between the germline ends. DNA for the CDR3: TGCGCCAGCAGCAAAGGGGATCCCTATGGCTACACCTTC. It yields the protein CASSKGDPYGYTF.

The sample holds a few counts of this clone. The chain combines TRBV5-1 with TRBJ2-7, with TRBD1 identical over 11 bases. Looked up from germline, CDR1 is SGHRS and CDR2 is YFSETQ. The length of the CDR3 is 17 residues. V lost 4 bases and J lost 3; bases outside the gene matches: 12. As DNA, the CDR3 is TGCGCCAGCAGCCGGGACAGGGGGAGCAAGTGGAGCTACGAGCAGTACTTC. This sequence encodes CASSRDRGSKWSYEQYF.

The chain combines TRBV5-1 with TRBJ2-2; a weak D match, TRBD1 (6 bases). Germline lookup yields CDR1 SGHRS and CDR2 YFSETQ. The CDR3 spans 14 residues. Trimming removed 4 bases at V and 4 bases at J, with 11 bases between. This CDR3 reads CASSLGQLTGELFF. The CDR3 nucleotides are TGCGCCAGCAGCCTAGGACAGCTCACCGGGGAGCTGTTTTTT. Supplemented by reference TRBV5-1 and TRBJ2-2, the full variable domain reads KAGVTQTPRYLIKTRGQQVTLSCSPISGHRSVSWYQQTPGQGLQFLFEYFSETQRNKGNFPGRFSGRQFSNSRSEMNVSTLELGDSALYLCASSLGQLTGELFFGEGSRLTVL.

The chain combines TRBV6-5 with TRBJ1-2, with D unresolved. Trimming stripped 6 bases from V and 4 bases from J, with 18 bases between. This CDR3 region has 15 residues. The germline CDR1 and CDR2 sequences are MNHEY and SVGAGI. Here the CDR3 reads CASSLQNLNGYGYTF. The CDR3, as DNA: TGTGCCAGCAGCCTACAGAACCTGAACGGCTATGGCTACACCTTC.

The chain combines TRBV2 with TRBJ1-5; 8 nucleotides line up with TRBD1. V lost 8 bases and J lost 4; bases outside the gene matches: 4. The V gene's germline CDR1 is SNHLY and CDR2 FYNNEI. The CDR3 is 13 residues long. The DNA of the CDR3 is TGTGCCAGCGATAGGACAGGGAATCAGCCCCAGCATTTT. Translated, it gives CASDRTGNQPQHF.